This TCR beta chain appears in the sequencing data of a study of T cells in Graves' hyperthyroidism and ophthalmopathy. Whole-study findings and limits: The model identified upcoming ophthalmopathy a median around 7.1 months ahead of onset. From stable hyperthyroidism, ophthalmopathy was set apart by a 13 V-J model.

The germline V gene encodes CDR1 LGHNA and CDR2 YNFKEQ. Trimming took 0 bases from V and 0 from J, leaving 8 bases between them. CDR3 length: 16 amino acids. Any patient presenting with uncontrolled infection, other autoimmune disease, pregnancy or lactation was left out. For the diagnoses, clinical symptoms, serum thyroxine and TRAb, thyroid ultrasound and orbital computed tomography were used. In its sample, this clonotype was seen many times. Its antigen is undetermined. Amplification of TCR beta CDR3 regions was performed using RNA transcripts as template. The primer set for the first-round RT-PCR of the TCR CDR3 was HTBI. TCRdb independently ran MiXCR on the multiplex PCR reads; one entry per CDR3 protein. There are about 510,000 distinct CDR3 sequences in the sample; around 43% occur only once, and around two fifths lies in the top ten.

This receptor was taken from an adult woman with Graves' disease, either hyperthyroidism or ophthalmopathy (not recorded which). The rearrangement links TRBV4-2 to TRBJ2-2; D uncertain. Specimen: peripheral blood or thyroid tissue (not recorded which). CDR3 amino acids: CASSQDLSTNTGELFF. The CDR3 DNA reads as TGTGCCAGCAGCCAAGATTTGTCAACGAACACCGGGGAGCTGTTTTTT.